Presented here are 16 T cell receptor beta chains from one specimen sequenced in a study of cytomegalovirus exposure and HLA in healthy donors. This PCR relied on a set of 60 Vbeta primers and 13 Jbeta primers. Only in-frame clones appear in the TCRdb table, and some are missing; sequencing was by immunoSEQ multiplex PCR. The sample data list about 200,000 clones. Sequencing was performed on PBMCs. Source of these receptors: a man aged 30 to 39 in good health and CMV-seronegative.

V is TRBV5-4 and J is TRBJ2-3; 8 nucleotides align to TRBD2. The germline V gene has CDR1 SGHNT and CDR2 YYREEE (reference sequence). The CDR3 runs to 15 residues. V shed 1 base and J 3 bases; nucleotides not matched to a gene: 4. CDR3 sequence (DNA): TGTGCCAGCAGCTTGTCCGGGGGGGCAACAGATACGCAGTATTTT. It yields the protein CASSLSGGATDTQYF.

The chain is built from TRBV6-5 and TRBJ1-2; TRBD1 agrees at 7 bases. This CDR3 spans 16 amino acids. The germline CDR1 and CDR2 sequences are MNHEY and SVGAGI. The J segment lost 4 bases and the V segment lost 0 bases, leaving 8 bases of the junction unmatched. The DNA of the CDR3 is TGTGCCAGCAGTTACTCAAGCAATCGACAGGGCTATGGCTACACCTTC. Amino acid sequence: CASSYSSNRQGYGYTF.

This chain joins TRBV29-1 and TRBJ1-2; 7 bases fit TRBD1. V shed 5 bases, J shed 8 bases, and the junction held 8 bases outside the gene matches. This CDR3 is 12 amino acids long. The germline CDR1 and CDR2 sequences are SQVTM and ANQGSEA. CDR3 in amino acids: CSVRQGREGYTF. The CDR3 DNA reads TGCAGCGTTCGACAGGGAAGGGAAGGCTACACCTTC.

This rearrangement joins TRBV19 to TRBJ2-7; possibly TRBD2 for D (6 bases). The germline CDR1 and CDR2 sequences are LNHDA and SQIVND (reference sequence). The CDR3 has 13 amino acids. The ends were cut back, 3 bases at V and 3 bases at J, with 9 bases in the middle. CDR3 sequence: CASSIEEGYEQYF. DNA of the CDR3: TGTGCCAGTAGTATTGAGGAGGGCTACGAGCAGTACTTC.

V and J are TRBV7-9 and TRBJ2-1; 13 nucleotides match TRBD2. The ends lost 5 bases at V and 0 bases at J; junction bases unmatched: 7. CDR3 size: 18 residues. Germline V gene lookup returns CDR1 SEHNR and CDR2 FQNEAQ (reference sequence). The DNA of the CDR3 is TGTGCCAGCAGCCTAGGACTAGCGGGAGTCGACTCCTACAATGAGCAGTTCTTC. It encodes CASSLGLAGVDSYNEQFF.

The V gene is TRBV11-3, the J gene TRBJ2-7; D call uncertain. The length of the CDR3 is 12 residues. CDR1 SGHNT and CDR2 YENEEA come from the germline V gene. V dropped 5 bases and J dropped 6 bases, with 11 bases sitting between them. CDR3 loop: CASSHATGEQYF. CDR3 DNA sequence: TGTGCCAGCAGCCACGCAACGGGCGAGCAGTACTTC.

The chain has TRBV5-1 and TRBJ2-7; TRBD1 matches 8 bases. This CDR3 comprises 13 residues. Germline V gene data show CDR1 as SGHRS and CDR2 as YFSETQ. V lost 7 bases to trimming and J lost 3 bases; unmatched junction nucleotides: 6. CDR3 amino acids: CASSGQGGYEQYF. CDR3 nucleotides: TGCGCCAGCTCAGGACAGGGAGGCTACGAGCAGTACTTC.

The chain has TRBV5-1 and TRBJ1-6; possible D gene TRBD1, 5 bases. Germline V gene sequence: CDR1 SGHRS, CDR2 YFSETQ. The germline V and J ends were trimmed by 4 bases and 7 bases, with 15 bases remaining between them. The CDR3 totals 15 residues. CDR3 amino acids: CASSQRDSQNSPLHF. Here the CDR3 DNA reads TGCGCCAGCAGCCAGAGAGACAGTCAGAATTCACCCCTCCACTTT.

This chain uses TRBV9 with TRBJ2-3, with TRBD2 identical over 9 bases. V was pared by 0 bases and J by 1 base, with 6 bases of the junction left unmatched. CDR1 is SGDLS and CDR2 is YYNGEE in the germline V gene. The CDR3 is made up of 17 amino acids. For the CDR3, the DNA is TGTGCCAGCAGCGTAGCGGAAGCGGGGGGTGGCACAGATACGCAGTATTTT. Translated, it gives CASSVAEAGGGTDTQYF.

The chain links TRBV21-1 to TRBJ2-3; TRBD2 reflects the table's D call only, with no check against the DNA. TRBV21-1 is flagged as a pseudogene. The CDR3 is made up of 15 amino acids. DNA of the CDR3: TGTGCCAGAGGACTAGCGGGGGCCCCCACAGATACGCAGTATTTT. As protein: CARGLAGAPTDTQYF.

CDR3 in amino acids: CASSPPIFSNQPQHF. The CDR3, as DNA: TGTGCCAGTAGCCCCCCTATTTTCAGCAATCAGCCCCAGCATTTT. The genes are TRBV19 and TRBJ1-5; D ambiguous. V lost 6 bases to trimming and J lost 1 base, with 13 bases between them. The germline CDR1 and CDR2 sequences are LNHDA and SQIVND (reference sequence). This CDR3 has 15 residues.

The CDR3: CASRPHDRIYEQYF. The CDR3 coding sequence is TGTGCCAGCAGGCCCCACGACAGAATATACGAGCAGTACTTC. The rearrangement joins TRBV2 to TRBJ2-5, with TRBD1 as a possible D gene (5 bases). The J call is in doubt because the DNA end fits TRBJ2-7 better. This CDR3 has 14 amino acids. Germline values: CDR1 SNHLY, CDR2 FYNNEI.

The chain uses TRBV5-1 and TRBJ1-1; D is perhaps TRBD1 (6 bases). Between the trimmed V and J ends, which lost 2 bases and 6 bases, there was a span of 11 bases. Germline V gene data show CDR1 as SGHRS and CDR2 as YFSETQ. The CDR3 loop spans 13 amino acids. The CDR3 DNA follows: TGCGCCAGCAGCTTTACAGGGAGAGCTGAAGCTTTCTTT. Protein sequence: CASSFTGRAEAFF.

This chain connects TRBV19 to TRBJ1-5; D not certain. With 1 base removed from V and 0 bases from J, the gap between germline ends came to 7 bases. The CDR3 length is 15 residues. CDR1 LNHDA and CDR2 SQIVND come from the germline V gene (reference sequence). The chain's CDR3 is CASSIGVYSNQPQHF. CDR3 DNA: TGTGCCAGTAGTATAGGAGTGTATAGCAATCAGCCCCAGCATTTT.

The chain is built from TRBV9 and TRBJ1-6; tentatively, D is TRBD1 (6 bases). In germline, CDR1 is SGDLS, CDR2 YYNGEE. The CDR3 length is 16 residues. Trimming removed 3 bases at V and 8 bases at J, with 18 bases between. CDR3 sequence reads: CASSAHLQGIDSPLHF. The CDR3 region has the DNA TGTGCCAGCAGCGCTCATCTACAGGGTATTGATTCACCCCTCCACTTT.

The V and J genes are TRBV28 and TRBJ2-1, with TRBD2 matching 8 bases. CDR1 is MDHEN and CDR2 is SYDVKM in the germline V gene. Trimming removed 1 base from V and 5 bases from J; junction bases left unmatched: 13. The CDR3 consists of 18 residues. The CDR3 DNA sequence: TGTGCCAGCAGTTTATCTTATGCCCCGGGAGGGTTCAACAATGAGCAGTTCTTC. Residues: CASSLSYAPGGFNNEQFF.